This entry lists 15 T cell receptor beta chains sequenced from one sample in a study of blood T cell repertoires in COVID-19. This table comes from immunoSEQ multiplex PCR, and its TCRdb copy is limited to in-frame clones, with some not included. Of around 120,000 clones in the sample, 70% to 80% were seen once. The sequencing sample was made of peripheral blood. These receptors all stem from a man aged 45-65 years with acute or convalescent COVID-19.

There are a few counts of this clone. J is TRBJ2-7 and V is TRBV12-1; the table's D call TRBD2 went unverified against the DNA. TRBV12-1 is a recognized pseudogene. This CDR3 is 15 amino acids long. Written as DNA, the CDR3 is TGTGCCAGCAGCTTTGAGCTAGCGGGAGAAGACGAGCAGTACTTC. It specifies CASSFELAGEDEQYF.

The gene calls are TRBV2 and TRBJ1-5; D remains ambiguous. CDR1 and CDR2 (germline): SNHLY, FYNNEI. This CDR3 has 13 residues. Trimming pared 1 base from V and 8 bases from J, leaving 9 bases between. Here the CDR3 reads CASSEVRVEPQHF. The CDR3 DNA reads TGTGCCAGCAGTGAAGTGCGGGTCGAGCCCCAGCATTTT.

The J gene is TRBJ2-5, the V gene TRBV4-2; D may be TRBD1 (5 bases). This CDR3 is 15 amino acids long. CDR1 LGHNA and CDR2 YNFKEQ come from the germline V gene. Trimming took off 3 bases at V and 2 bases at J, with 13 bases between the two ends. CDR3 residues: CASSQKGGAQETQYF. CDR3 sequence (DNA): TGTGCCAGCAGCCAGAAGGGTGGGGCACAAGAGACCCAGTACTTC.

The rearrangement joins TRBV14 to TRBJ1-1; the D gene is possibly TRBD1 (6 bases). The CDR3 loop spans 14 amino acids. Per the germline V gene, CDR1 is SGHDN and CDR2 is FVKESK. Trimming removed 3 bases at V and 1 base at J, with 9 bases between. CDR3 sequence reads: CASSHWTANTEAFF. In nucleotides, the CDR3 is TGTGCCAGCAGCCACTGGACAGCGAACACTGAAGCTTTCTTT.

The count of this clone is one. V usage is TRBV19 and J usage is TRBJ1-5; 7 nucleotides match TRBD1. V lost 5 bases and J lost 3; bases outside the gene matches: 4. Germline V gene lookup returns CDR1 LNHDA and CDR2 SQIVND (reference sequence). This CDR3 has 14 residues. This CDR3 is CASSGGGFNQPQHF. The CDR3, as DNA: TGTGCCAGTAGTGGAGGGGGCTTCAATCAGCCCCAGCATTTT.

The chain employs TRBV3-1 (or the pseudogene TRBV3-2) and TRBJ2-3; 13 nucleotides match TRBD2. Germline V CDR1 and CDR2: LGHDT, YNNKEL (reference sequence). CDR3 length: 16 amino acids. V gave up 0 bases and J gave up 6 bases; unmatched junction bases: 3. The CDR3 DNA is TGTGCCAGCAGCCAAGAGGGACTAGCGGGGAGGGATACGCAGTATTTT. Its protein is CASSQEGLAGRDTQYF.

The rearrangement uses TRBV18 and TRBJ1-2; 9 bases align to TRBD1. Germline loops: CDR1 KGHSH, CDR2 LQKENI. J gave up 5 bases and V 5 bases, and 3 bases lay outside the gene matches. The CDR3 extends over 13 amino acids. Here the CDR3 DNA reads TGTGCCAGCTCATCCGGACAGGGGTATGGCTACACCTTC. Translated: CASSSGQGYGYTF.

The chain uses TRBV27 and TRBJ2-5; 10 nucleotides agree with TRBD2. V lost 2 bases and J lost 3; bases outside the gene matches: 12. This CDR3 region has 18 residues. Germline CDR1 is MNHEY and CDR2 is SMNVEV (reference sequence). The CDR3 is CASSLGASGSPEEETQYF. The CDR3 bases are TGTGCCAGCAGTTTAGGGGCTAGCGGGAGCCCAGAAGAAGAGACCCAGTACTTC.

The chain combines TRBV2 with TRBJ1-5; TRBD1 agrees at 10 bases. V lost 6 bases and J lost 4; bases outside the gene matches: 3. The germline V gene has CDR1 SNHLY and CDR2 FYNNEI. The CDR3 totals 14 residues. This CDR3 reads CASSGQGVNQPQHF. CDR3 DNA: TGTGCCAGCAGCGGACAGGGGGTGAATCAGCCCCAGCATTTT.

The V gene is TRBV2, the J gene TRBJ2-1; possible D gene TRBD1, 6 bases. Germline loops: CDR1 SNHLY, CDR2 FYNNEI. V shed 5 bases and J shed 4 bases, with 9 bases lying between them. The CDR3 covers 13 residues. In DNA form, the CDR3 reads TGTGCCAGCAGTTCCGACAGGTACAATGAGCAGTTCTTC. It codes for CASSSDRYNEQFF.

This clone was counted between two and nine times. The chain has TRBV5-1 and TRBJ2-7; a weak D match, TRBD2 (7 bases). The V gene's germline CDR1 is SGHRS and CDR2 YFSETQ. There are 17 residues in the CDR3. Trimming left V 3 bases short and J 0 bases short, with 19 bases between. This chain's CDR3 is CASSYGLGGGGSYEQYF. CDR3 bases: TGCGCCAGCAGCTATGGGCTGGGGGGAGGGGGCTCCTACGAGCAGTACTTC.

V gene TRBV7-3 combines with J gene TRBJ2-7; D is unclear. V lost 5 bases to trimming and J lost 7 bases, with 21 bases between them. This CDR3 has 15 amino acids. Germline loops: CDR1 SGHTA, CDR2 FQGTGA. CDR3 region: CASSPSGGGGDEQYF. CDR3 coding DNA: TGTGCCAGCAGCCCCTCTGGCGGTGGCGGAGATGAGCAGTACTTC.

This rearrangement joins TRBV6-5 to TRBJ2-1; D is uncertain. Trimming removed 5 bases from V and 0 bases from J, with 11 bases in between. The germline V gene has CDR1 MNHEY and CDR2 SVGAGI. This CDR3 comprises 15 residues. CDR3 amino acids: CASSPTTNSYNEQFF. CDR3 bases: TGTGCCAGCAGTCCCACAACCAACTCCTACAATGAGCAGTTCTTC.

This chain uses TRBV2 with TRBJ2-7, with D possibly TRBD2 on 6 matching bases. The CDR3 contains 15 residues. The germline gives CDR1 SNHLY, CDR2 FYNNEI. The V end lost 3 bases, the J end lost 0 bases, and 12 bases lay between the germline ends. CDR3 sequence: CASSDAGGVSYEQYF. In DNA form, the CDR3 reads TGTGCCAGCAGTGATGCAGGAGGGGTCTCCTACGAGCAGTACTTC.

V and J are TRBV7-3 and TRBJ2-3; 8 bases are a match to TRBD2. This CDR3 has 15 residues. Germline CDR1 and CDR2: SGHTA and FQGTGA. After removal of 5 bases from V and 2 bases from J, the junction contained 6 bases not matched to a gene. The CDR3 nucleotides read TGTGCCAGCAGCAACAGCGGGGGCAACACAGATACGCAGTATTTT. This encodes CASSNSGGNTDTQYF.